This record looks at one T cell receptor (beta chain) sequence and its context. This entry is derived from a study of blood T cell repertoires in COVID-19. The CDR3 is 14 residues long. Germline CDR1 is KGHDR and CDR2 is SFDVKD. The V end was cut by 9 bases, the J end by 2 bases, with 13 bases between. The assay was immunoSEQ multiplex PCR, and TCRdb's table has in-frame clones only and misses some. This sample carries about 210,000 clones, 83% of them seen once, and the ten largest clones take roughly 2.6%. The V and J genes are TRBV24-1 and TRBJ2-1; D might be TRBD2 (6 bases). The TCR originated in a woman between 40 and 55 years old with active or convalescent COVID-19. The sequenced sample was peripheral blood. Written as DNA, the CDR3 is TGTGCCACCGCGGGGTCACGAGCCTACAATGAGCAGTTCTTC. Translated: CATAGSRAYNEQFF.